The TCR beta chain under discussion was sequenced for a study of T cell therapy after organ transplantation. About the study: T cells were expanded 2 to 3 weeks with 30 CMV class I/II epitopes. A median of 1.92 x 10^8 CMV-specific T cells was infused in 2 to 6 doses. Patients received up to 6 T cell doses every 2 weeks. Broader study findings: Lower pretherapy CD8 clonality went with larger post-therapy fold change.

The protocol was immunoSEQ multiplex PCR, while the TCRdb copy is restricted to in-frame clones and leaves out a portion. The sample lists about 50,000 clones; over 90% were seen once. CDR1 and CDR2 from the germline V gene are SGHTA and FQGTGA. CDR3 length: 13 residues. Trimming took off 5 bases at V and 11 bases at J, with 17 bases between the two ends. This clone was detected once. Its antigen is not known. The V and J genes are TRBV7-3 and TRBJ2-3; tentative D call: TRBD1 (6 bases). The material was CD8+ T cells from blood, obtained before autologous CMV-specific T cell therapy. The sequence was obtained from a human patient who had received a solid organ transplant and had CMV disease. CDR3 DNA: TGTGCCAGCAGCCCATCTGCCCCACAGGGGCAGTATTTT. Translated: CASSPSAPQGQYF.